The TCR beta chain described here comes from a study of blood T cell repertoires in COVID-19. V was trimmed by 2 bases and J by 1 base, leaving 5 bases between them. The CDR3 length is 14 residues. The germline gives CDR1 SGHTA, CDR2 FQGTGA. Repertoires were generated with immunoSEQ multiplex PCR, while TCRdb's copy carries only in-frame clones and drops some. The sample lists about 45,000 clones, roughly nine tenths seen once, with about 9% in the top ten. The chain combines TRBV7-3 with TRBJ2-2; TRBD1 might be the D (5 bases). The source is a human donor in a cohort sampled during active COVID-19. Sequenced: peripheral blood. The CDR3, as DNA: TGTGCCAGCAGCTTAGGACAGAACACCGGGGAGCTGTTTTTT. Its translation: CASSLGQNTGELFF. The full variable domain, rest sourced from reference TRBV7-3 and TRBJ2-2, is GAGVSQTPSNKVTEKGKYVELRCDPISGHTALYWYRQSLGQGPEFLIYFQGTGAADDSGLPNDRFFAVRPEGSVSTLKIQRTERGDSAVYLCASSLGQNTGELFFGEGSRLTVL.